The 26 T cell receptor beta chains reported below all come from one sample, sequenced in a study of CD8+ T cells in alopecia areata. Regarding treatment: oral pan-JAK inhibitor, 5-10 mg twice daily. Reverse transcribed after extraction, RNA yielded cDNA as the sequencing template. Clones were sequenced by immunoSEQ multiplex PCR, and TCRdb holds only the in-frame ones, with some missing. The sample carries fewer than 250,000 clones, less than 70% recorded once. Sequencing used CD4+ T cells sorted from blood, obtained between weeks 49 and 50, from a patient treated with tofacitinib. Source of these receptors: a human donor with alopecia areata.

The chain couples TRBV20-1 to TRBJ2-3; unclear D gene. The CDR3 loop spans 11 amino acids. Germline V gives CDR1 DFQATT, CDR2 SNEGSKA (reference sequence). The ends were cut back, 3 bases at V and 4 bases at J, with 5 bases in the middle. The CDR3: CSARAADTQYF. CDR3 DNA sequence: TGCAGTGCTAGGGCGGCAGATACGCAGTATTTT.

The rearrangement joins TRBV4-3 to TRBJ1-2, with 7 bases that match TRBD1. CDR1 is LGHNA and CDR2 is YSLEER in the germline V gene. The length of the CDR3 is 13 residues. The junction had 9 bases not matched to a gene; V was cut back by 5 bases and J by 9 bases. CDR3 nucleotides: TGCGCCAGCAGCGCCCGGACAGGAGATAGCTACACCTTC. Translated, it gives CASSARTGDSYTF.

Notes on this clone: The identical CDR3 is also encoded by other nucleotide sequences in the sample. V and J are TRBV30 and TRBJ1-1; 9 nucleotides align to TRBD1. This CDR3 comprises 13 residues. The germline gives CDR1 GTSNPN, CDR2 SVGIG (reference sequence). The J segment lost 2 bases and the V segment lost 3 bases, leaving 1 base of the junction unmatched. The chain's CDR3 is CAWRGQGNTEAFF. The CDR3 region has the DNA TGTGCCTGGAGGGGACAGGGAAACACTGAAGCTTTCTTT.

The chain recombines TRBV29-1 with TRBJ2-3, with no clear D. Trimming left V 0 bases short and J 1 base short, with 11 bases between. From germline, CDR1 is SQVTM and CDR2 ANQGSEA. CDR3 size: 15 residues. CDR3 in amino acids: CSVEDLVGRTDTQYF. Here the CDR3 DNA reads TGCAGCGTTGAAGATCTTGTAGGTCGCACAGATACGCAGTATTTT.

The V gene is TRBV9, the J gene TRBJ2-7, with 9 bases aligning to TRBD1. Germline assignment: CDR1 SGDLS and CDR2 YYNGEE. V trimming: 6 bases; J trimming: 2 bases; junction bases outside the gene matches: 6. The CDR3 covers 14 residues. The CDR3 loop reads CASTPGQGPYEQYF. For the CDR3, the DNA is TGTGCCAGCACGCCGGGACAGGGACCCTACGAGCAGTACTTC.

V is TRBV20-1 and J is TRBJ2-3; D ambiguous. This CDR3 contains 11 residues. V was cut by 6 bases and J by 2 bases, with 6 bases left in between. Germline V gene sequence: CDR1 DFQATT, CDR2 SNEGSKA (reference sequence). The CDR3: CSAGHTDTQYF. Written as DNA, the CDR3 is TGCAGTGCCGGGCACACAGATACGCAGTATTTT.

This clone was seen more than once but under ten times. The chain carries TRBV12-5 and TRBJ1-6; D may be TRBD1 (6 bases). With 0 bases removed from V and 7 bases from J, the gap between germline ends came to 7 bases. This CDR3 contains 14 residues. CDR1 is LGHNT and CDR2 is FRNRAP in the germline V gene. The DNA of the CDR3 is TGTGCTAGTGGTTTGGTGGGGGCAAATTCACCCCTCCACTTT. It codes for CASGLVGANSPLHF.

The rearrangement uses TRBV2 and TRBJ2-6; D call uncertain. Trimming shortened V by 4 bases and J by 0 bases, and 7 bases separated the two germline ends. Germline CDR1 SNHLY, CDR2 FYNNEI. This CDR3 is built from 15 residues. CDR3 amino acids: CASSGRGSGANVLTF. The DNA for the CDR3 is TGTGCCAGCAGTGGGAGAGGCTCTGGGGCCAACGTCCTGACTTTC.

There are a few counts of this clone. The chain links TRBV29-1 to TRBJ2-3; D uncertain. Trimming took 4 bases from V and 5 from J, leaving 7 bases between them. Germline V CDR1 and CDR2: SQVTM, ANQGSEA. This CDR3 is built from 11 residues. CDR3 nucleotides: TGCAGCGTTGGGGGTAGAGATACGCAGTATTTT. The encoded protein is CSVGGRDTQYF.

V gene TRBV30 combines with J gene TRBJ1-1; D possibly corresponds to TRBD1 (5 bases). The CDR3 is 13 amino acids. CDR1 is GTSNPN and CDR2 is SVGIG in the germline V gene (reference sequence). With 2 bases removed from V and 2 bases from J, the gap between germline ends came to 9 bases. CDR3 sequence (DNA): TGTGCCTGGAGTAAACAGGTTAACACTGAAGCTTTCTTT. Translating gives CAWSKQVNTEAFF.

The rearrangement uses TRBV7-2 and TRBJ2-3; TRBD2 is a possible D gene (6 bases). Germline CDR1 is SGHTA and CDR2 is FQGNSA. This CDR3 contains 15 residues. V was trimmed by 1 base and J by 5 bases, leaving 13 bases between them. The CDR3 spells CASSLETGVKDTQYF. DNA for the CDR3: TGTGCCAGCAGCTTAGAGACGGGGGTGAAAGATACGCAGTATTTT.

In its sample, this clone was seen a few times. The chain combines TRBV29-1 with TRBJ1-1, with D uncertain. V lost 5 bases and J 8 bases, leaving 12 bases between the germline ends. Germline V gene sequence: CDR1 SQVTM, CDR2 ANQGSEA. The length of the CDR3 is 11 residues. This chain's CDR3 is CSVQLSEEAFF. CDR3 bases: TGCAGCGTTCAACTGTCCGAAGAAGCTTTCTTT.

The chain is built from TRBV27 and TRBJ2-7; D remains ambiguous. V was cut by 5 bases and J by 5 bases, with 19 bases left in between. The CDR3 is made up of 15 amino acids. The germline V gene encodes CDR1 MNHEY and CDR2 SMNVEV (reference sequence). In DNA form, the CDR3 reads TGTGCCAGCAGTCAACGACGGTCGTCAATGGACGAGCAGTACTTC. It specifies CASSQRRSSMDEQYF.

V and J are TRBV2 and TRBJ2-2, with D possibly matching TRBD1 (5 bases). The germline CDR1 and CDR2 sequences are SNHLY and FYNNEI. The CDR3 sequence is 15 residues long. Trimming left V 6 bases short and J 4 bases short, with 15 bases between. CDR3 sequence: CASRGSRVGTGELFF. The CDR3, as DNA: TGTGCCAGCAGGGGCAGCAGGGTCGGCACCGGGGAGCTGTTTTTT.

The chain combines TRBV2 with TRBJ1-6; D ambiguous. Germline lookup yields CDR1 SNHLY and CDR2 FYNNEI. V lost 5 bases and J 10 bases, leaving 15 bases between the germline ends. The CDR3 runs 14 residues. The CDR3 coding sequence is TGTGCCAGCAGTTCCCAGGAGGTATTGTCACCCCTCCACTTT. Translation gives CASSSQEVLSPLHF. The full variable domain, in which reference TRBV2 and TRBJ1-6 provide the parts outside the CDR3, is EPEVTQTPSHQVTQMGQEVILRCVPISNHLYFYWYRQILGQKVEFLVSFYNNEISEKSEIFDDQFSVERPDGSNFTLKIRSTKLEDSAMYFCASSSQEVLSPLHFGNGTRLTVT.

This rearrangement joins TRBV6-5 to TRBJ2-7; D ambiguous. V lost 4 bases to trimming and J lost 6 bases, with 16 bases between them. In germline, CDR1 is MNHEY, CDR2 SVGAGI. CDR3 length: 14 amino acids. In DNA, the CDR3 is TGTGCCAGCAGTTCTCCGTCGTATGTTGGCGAGCAGTACTTC. It codes for CASSSPSYVGEQYF.

This clone has just a few counts. V is TRBV18 and J is TRBJ2-3; the D is unclear. This CDR3 has 15 amino acids. In germline, CDR1 is KGHSH, CDR2 LQKENI. Between the trimmed V and J ends, which lost 1 base and 1 base, there was a span of 9 bases. DNA for the CDR3: TGTGCCAGCTCACCACTATCAAGGGGCACAGATACGCAGTATTTT. Translation: CASSPLSRGTDTQYF.

V and J are TRBV5-6 and TRBJ2-5; D ambiguous. CDR1 is SGHDT and CDR2 is YYEEEE in the germline V gene. Trimming pared 1 base from V and 5 bases from J, leaving 12 bases between. This CDR3 comprises 14 residues. Here the CDR3 DNA reads TGTGCCAGCAGCTTGCGGTTAGCCCGGGAGACCCAGTACTTC. It yields the protein CASSLRLARETQYF.

As regards this clone: This specimen includes other DNA sequences encoding the same CDR3. V gene TRBV7-8 combines with J gene TRBJ2-1; D is unresolved. CDR3 length equals 12 residues. Germline V gene lookup returns CDR1 SGHVS and CDR2 FQNEAQ. V lost 1 base, J lost 7 bases, and 5 bases lay in between. CDR3: CASSLDRNEQFF. The DNA for the CDR3 is TGTGCCAGCAGCTTAGACCGGAATGAGCAGTTCTTC.

This clone was seen a few times. This chain joins TRBV29-1 and TRBJ1-4, with D unresolved. The CDR3 has 12 amino acids. The ends were cut back, 5 bases at V and 5 bases at J, with 9 bases in the middle. Per the germline V gene, CDR1 is SQVTM and CDR2 is ANQGSEA. The chain's CDR3 is CSVRGLNEKLFF. DNA of the CDR3: TGCAGCGTTCGGGGTTTAAATGAAAAACTGTTTTTT.

The V and J genes are TRBV5-1 and TRBJ2-5, with 13 bases fitting TRBD2. The CDR3 is 15 residues long. The V gene's germline CDR1 is SGHRS and CDR2 YFSETQ. The V gene end was trimmed by 4 bases and the J gene end by 5 bases; junction bases not matched to a gene: 5. The CDR3: CASSPGTSGVETQYF. CDR3 DNA: TGCGCCAGCAGCCCCGGGACTAGCGGGGTGGAGACCCAGTACTTC.

A few counts support this clone. The chain uses TRBV5-1 and TRBJ2-4; either TRBD1 or TRBD2 may supply D (5 bases each). Trimming removed 4 bases from V and 2 bases from J, with 10 bases in between. Germline-derived CDR1 and CDR2 are SGHRS and YFSETQ. The CDR3 loop spans 14 amino acids. The CDR3 spells CASSREGSKNIQYF. The CDR3 region has the DNA TGCGCCAGCAGCCGAGAGGGGTCCAAAAACATTCAGTACTTC.

In its sample, this clone was seen a few times. The CDR3: CAIKMGGPSYNEQFF. CDR3 sequence (DNA): TGTGCCATTAAGATGGGGGGCCCTTCCTACAATGAGCAGTTCTTC. This sequence joins TRBV5-4 and TRBJ2-1; D may be TRBD1 or TRBD2 (6 bases each). Trimming removed 9 bases from V and 1 base from J, with 17 bases in between. The length of the CDR3 is 15 residues. Germline assignment: CDR1 SGHNT and CDR2 YYREEE (reference sequence).

This clone was detected only a few times. The chain carries TRBV7-2 and TRBJ2-1, with 10 bases that match TRBD2. CDR3 size: 13 residues. V gave up 4 bases and J gave up 9 bases; unmatched junction bases: 3. Germline V CDR1 and CDR2: SGHTA, FQGNSA. This CDR3 reads CASSSRTSGEQFF. CDR3 nucleotide sequence: TGTGCCAGCAGCTCTCGGACTAGCGGTGAGCAGTTCTTC.

J is TRBJ1-6 and V is TRBV6-1; TRBD1 is a possible D gene (6 bases). The CDR3 loop spans 12 amino acids. V lost 7 bases to trimming and J lost 7 bases, with 8 bases between them. Germline-derived CDR1 and CDR2 are MNHNS and SASEGT. The CDR3 spells CASKGGNSPLHF. As DNA, the CDR3 is TGTGCCAGCAAGGGGGGGAATTCACCCCTCCACTTT.

The chain uses TRBV30 and TRBJ2-3; 7 bases agree with TRBD1. Trimming took 2 bases from V and 1 from J; bases not matched to a gene: 6. Germline assignment: CDR1 GTSNPN and CDR2 SVGIG (reference sequence). CDR3 length: 15 residues. CDR3 in amino acids: CAWSYRDRRTDTQYF. As DNA, the CDR3 is TGTGCCTGGAGTTACCGGGACAGACGCACAGATACGCAGTATTTT.